These 24 T cell receptor beta chains were sequenced from one sample in a study of OX40 agonist ivuxolimab in advanced cancers. Sequencing used immunoSEQ multiplex PCR; TCRdb keeps in-frame clones, though not all of them. The sample holds fewer than 70,000 clones, 84% seen once. Material: CD4+ or CD8+ T cells sorted from blood, obtained in a trial of the OX40 agonist ivuxolimab. These receptors came from an adult with an advanced solid tumor such as melanoma, head and neck, liver or kidney cancer.

The rearrangement joins TRBV11-2 to TRBJ2-5, with 11 bases that match TRBD2. The germline V gene has CDR1 SGHAT and CDR2 FQNNGV. CDR3 length: 17 residues. V trimming: 5 bases; J trimming: 4 bases; junction bases outside the gene matches: 12. The CDR3: CASSKPGTSGGGETQYF. Written as DNA, the CDR3 is TGTGCCAGCAGCAAACCCGGGACTAGCGGAGGAGGAGAGACCCAGTACTTC.

DNA for the CDR3: TGCAGTGCTAGAAATGAAGAGACCCAGTACTTC. Protein product: CSARNEETQYF. The chain links TRBV20-1 to TRBJ2-5; D is ambiguous. With 2 bases removed from V and 3 bases from J, the gap between germline ends came to 4 bases. Germline CDR1 reads DFQATT; CDR2 reads SNEGSKA (reference sequence). The CDR3 length is 11 residues.

The rearrangement uses TRBV7-8 and TRBJ1-2; 8 bases are shared with TRBD1. This CDR3 spans 16 amino acids. V shed 1 base and J 2 bases; nucleotides not matched to a gene: 6. From germline, CDR1 is SGHVS and CDR2 FQNEAQ. This chain's CDR3 is CASSLDWTGINYGYTF. The CDR3 DNA reads TGTGCCAGCAGCTTAGATTGGACAGGGATCAACTATGGCTACACCTTC.

The V gene is TRBV7-2, the J gene TRBJ2-3; TRBD2 agrees at 8 bases. Germline CDR1 reads SGHTA; CDR2 reads FQGNSA. Trimming cost V 4 bases and J 5 bases; bases outside gene matches: 8. The CDR3 sequence is 15 residues long. The CDR3 protein is CASSSRRREVDTQYF. The CDR3 DNA follows: TGTGCCAGCAGCTCCCGGCGGCGGGAGGTAGATACGCAGTATTTT.

V and J are TRBV18 and TRBJ1-3; D unclear. Germline V CDR1 and CDR2: KGHSH, LQKENI. This CDR3 region has 13 residues. Between the trimmed V and J ends, which lost 6 bases and 3 bases, there was a span of 9 bases. CDR3 nucleotides: TGTGCCAGCTCGCCCGACATTGGAAACACCATATATTTT. Protein product: CASSPDIGNTIYF.

The chain couples TRBV4-3 to TRBJ2-7; D remains unclear. Trimming took off 0 bases at V and 0 bases at J, with 6 bases between the two ends. Germline CDR1 is LGHNA and CDR2 is YSLEER. The CDR3 runs 14 residues. The CDR3 here is CASSQEQRSYEQYF. The CDR3 nucleotides read TGCGCCAGCAGCCAAGAACAGCGCTCCTACGAGCAGTACTTC.

The J gene is TRBJ2-7, the V gene TRBV6-1, with 10 bases fitting TRBD2. CDR3 size: 14 residues. Looked up from germline, CDR1 is MNHNS and CDR2 is SASEGT. V shed 6 bases and J 3 bases; nucleotides not matched to a gene: 5. The CDR3 DNA follows: TGTGCCAGCAGGATCGGACTAGCGGACTACGAGCAGTACTTC. This codes for CASRIGLADYEQYF.

CDR3 protein: CSVGGSSRETQYF. For the CDR3, the DNA is TGCAGCGTTGGGGGCTCCAGCCGGGAGACCCAGTACTTC. The V gene is TRBV29-1, the J gene TRBJ2-5, with D perhaps matching TRBD1 (5 bases). Germline assignment: CDR1 SQVTM and CDR2 ANQGSEA. V lost 4 bases and J 5 bases, leaving 14 bases between the germline ends. The CDR3 is made up of 13 amino acids.

The chain employs TRBV19 and TRBJ2-2; weak D call: TRBD2 (5 bases). The CDR3 loop spans 15 amino acids. From germline, CDR1 is LNHDA and CDR2 SQIVND (reference sequence). Trimming stripped 5 bases from V and 7 bases from J, with 17 bases between. For the CDR3, the DNA is TGTGCCAGTAGTGTAGGTCGGACTCGGGGCGGGGAGCTGTTTTTT. Amino acid sequence: CASSVGRTRGGELFF.

This rearrangement joins TRBV19 to TRBJ2-1; D is ambiguous. Germline V gene sequence: CDR1 LNHDA, CDR2 SQIVND (reference sequence). V was shortened by 7 bases and J by 3 bases, with 7 bases between the two germline ends. The CDR3 extends over 12 amino acids. CDR3: CASKGLYNEQFF. In nucleotides, the CDR3 is TGTGCCAGTAAAGGCCTCTACAATGAGCAGTTCTTC. Full variable domain (remainder filled in from reference TRBV19 and TRBJ2-1): DGGITQSPKYLFRKEGQNVTLSCEQNLNHDAMYWYRQDPGQGLRLIYYSQIVNDFQKGDIAEGYSVSREKKESFPLTVTSAQKNPTAFYLCASKGLYNEQFFGPGTRLTVL.

The chain couples TRBV27 to TRBJ1-6; 9 nucleotides align to TRBD1. V was pared by 1 base and J by 8 bases, with 9 bases of the junction left unmatched. The CDR3 contains 17 residues. Germline loops: CDR1 MNHEY, CDR2 SMNVEV (reference sequence). The CDR3, as DNA: TGTGCCAGCAGTTTATTCGTGACAGGGGGAGCTTATTCACCCCTCCACTTT. Residues: CASSLFVTGGAYSPLHF.

J is TRBJ2-1 and V is TRBV27, with 13 bases lining up with TRBD2. CDR3 length equals 15 residues. Germline loops: CDR1 MNHEY, CDR2 SMNVEV (reference sequence). V dropped 6 bases and J dropped 7; count of bases not matched to a gene: 6. The CDR3, as DNA: TGTGCCAGCAGAACAGGACTAGCGGGAGTAAATGAGCAGTTCTTC. It translates to CASRTGLAGVNEQFF.

The genes are TRBV6-5 and TRBJ2-3, with TRBD2 matching over 7 bases. The CDR3 is 15 residues long. Germline V gene data show CDR1 as MNHEY and CDR2 as SVGAGI. The junction had 5 bases not matched to a gene; V was cut back by 4 bases and J by 1 base. CDR3 sequence: CASSWKAGGTDTQYF. CDR3 DNA sequence: TGTGCCAGCAGTTGGAAGGCGGGAGGCACAGATACGCAGTATTTT.

CDR3 bases: TGTGCCAGCAGCGGGGACAGGGGGAGAAGCGAGCAGTACTTC. Encoded protein: CASSGDRGRSEQYF. The chain uses TRBV11-2 and TRBJ2-7; 11 bases match TRBD1. J lost 6 bases, V lost 5 bases, and 6 bases had no gene match. CDR1 and CDR2 (germline): SGHAT, FQNNGV. This CDR3 contains 14 residues. The whole variable domain, remainder taken from reference TRBV11-2 and TRBJ2-7, is EAGVAQSPRYKIIEKRQSVAFWCNPISGHATLYWYQQILGQGPKLLIQFQNNGVVDDSQLPKDRFSAERLKGVDSTLKIQPAKLEDSAVYLCASSGDRGRSEQYFGPGTRLTVT.

This chain links TRBV2 with TRBJ1-6; possible D gene TRBD1, 6 bases. Trimming removed 7 bases from V and 7 bases from J, with 17 bases in between. The germline V gene has CDR1 SNHLY and CDR2 FYNNEI. This CDR3 has 15 amino acids. The CDR3 loop is CASKGQGNSNSPLHF. Here the CDR3 DNA reads TGTGCCAGCAAGGGGCAGGGGAATTCCAATTCACCCCTCCACTTT. The full variable domain, with the rest looked up from reference TRBV2 and TRBJ1-6, is EPEVTQTPSHQVTQMGQEVILRCVPISNHLYFYWYRQILGQKVEFLVSFYNNEISEKSEIFDDQFSVERPDGSNFTLKIRSTKLEDSAMYFCASKGQGNSNSPLHFGNGTRLTVT.

The chain's CDR3 is CASSLGGAYNEKLFF. CDR3 nucleotides: TGTGCCAGCAGTTTAGGGGGGGCGTATAATGAAAAACTGTTTTTT. The chain couples TRBV27 to TRBJ1-4; D might be TRBD1 (6 bases). This CDR3 contains 15 residues. Trimming took 2 bases from V and 4 from J, leaving 11 bases between them. Per germline, CDR1 MNHEY and CDR2 SMNVEV (reference sequence). The whole variable domain, remainder taken from reference TRBV27 and TRBJ1-4, is EAQVTQNPRYLITVTGKKLTVTCSQNMNHEYMSWYRQDPGLGLRQIYYSMNVEVTDKGDVPEGYKVSRKEKRNFPLILESPSPNQTSLYFCASSLGGAYNEKLFFGSGTQLSVL.

This clone has only one observation. The CDR3 sequence is CAPKHWALNTGELFF. The CDR3 coding sequence is TGTGCCCCTAAGCACTGGGCCTTGAACACCGGGGAGCTGTTTTTT. V gene TRBV6-4 combines with J gene TRBJ2-2; D not resolved. Germline V gives CDR1 MRHNA, CDR2 SNTAGT. This CDR3 is built from 15 residues. V was trimmed by 11 bases and J by 1 base, leaving 17 bases between them.

This chain links TRBV5-1 with TRBJ2-7, with 12 bases matching TRBD2. Germline values: CDR1 SGHRS, CDR2 YFSETQ. The CDR3 loop spans 22 amino acids. Germline trimming cut 7 bases from V and 2 bases from J; bases unmatched to any gene: 28. The CDR3 sequence: CASPSQTGTSGPPGPSTYEQYF. The CDR3 nucleotides read TGCGCCAGCCCCTCCCAGACCGGGACTAGCGGGCCTCCCGGCCCCAGCACCTACGAGCAGTACTTC.

This chain uses TRBV7-2 with TRBJ2-5; no firm D call. The J call may be incorrect, as the DNA end agrees better with TRBJ2-7. Germline V gene sequence: CDR1 SGHTA, CDR2 FQGNSA. This CDR3 spans 13 amino acids. The CDR3 region is CASSSSRTYEQYF. CDR3 bases: TGTGCCAGCAGCTCCTCGCGGACCTACGAGCAGTACTTC.

The chain carries TRBV18 and TRBJ2-1; possibly TRBD1 or TRBD2 for D (5 bases each). V lost 3 bases, J lost 8 bases, and 14 bases lay in between. The CDR3 loop spans 14 amino acids. Germline V CDR1 and CDR2: KGHSH, LQKENI. CDR3 in DNA: TGTGCCAGCTCACCTGAGGGGTATAACGATGAGCAGTTCTTC. Its protein product is CASSPEGYNDEQFF.

DNA for the CDR3: TGCGCCAGCAGCCAAGATCGGGGGACTAGCGGGAGAGCTTACACAGATACGCAGTATTTT. This gives the protein CASSQDRGTSGRAYTDTQYF. The rearrangement joins TRBV4-3 to TRBJ2-3, with 14 bases matching TRBD2. The junction had 10 bases not matched to a gene; V was cut back by 0 bases and J by 2 bases. This CDR3 is built from 20 residues. Germline values: CDR1 LGHNA, CDR2 YSLEER.

The genes are TRBV7-8 and TRBJ2-1; 8 bases align to TRBD2. Losses at the gene ends were 2 bases for V and 2 bases for J; bases not matched to a gene: 8. CDR1 is SGHVS, CDR2 FQNEAQ, per germline. The CDR3 consists of 17 residues. CDR3 region: CASSLPREGVTYNEQFF. The DNA for the CDR3 is TGTGCCAGCAGCTTACCCCGGGAGGGAGTAACCTACAATGAGCAGTTCTTC.

This rearrangement joins TRBV5-1 to TRBJ2-1; 7 bases line up with TRBD1. Germline V CDR1 and CDR2: SGHRS, YFSETQ. Trimming removed 5 bases from V and 0 bases from J; junction bases left unmatched: 5. There are 15 residues in the CDR3. In DNA, the CDR3 is TGCGCCAGCAGAGTGGGGACAGTCTCCTACAATGAGCAGTTCTTC. Its protein product is CASRVGTVSYNEQFF.

The rearrangement links TRBV2 to TRBJ1-3, with D hard to call. The CDR3 is 16 residues long. CDR1 is SNHLY and CDR2 is FYNNEI in the germline V gene. Trimming left V 6 bases short and J 0 bases short, with 15 bases between. The CDR3 DNA is TGTGCCAGCAGATACAGTGAGATGAGCTCTGGAAACACCATATATTTT. Its protein product is CASRYSEMSSGNTIYF.